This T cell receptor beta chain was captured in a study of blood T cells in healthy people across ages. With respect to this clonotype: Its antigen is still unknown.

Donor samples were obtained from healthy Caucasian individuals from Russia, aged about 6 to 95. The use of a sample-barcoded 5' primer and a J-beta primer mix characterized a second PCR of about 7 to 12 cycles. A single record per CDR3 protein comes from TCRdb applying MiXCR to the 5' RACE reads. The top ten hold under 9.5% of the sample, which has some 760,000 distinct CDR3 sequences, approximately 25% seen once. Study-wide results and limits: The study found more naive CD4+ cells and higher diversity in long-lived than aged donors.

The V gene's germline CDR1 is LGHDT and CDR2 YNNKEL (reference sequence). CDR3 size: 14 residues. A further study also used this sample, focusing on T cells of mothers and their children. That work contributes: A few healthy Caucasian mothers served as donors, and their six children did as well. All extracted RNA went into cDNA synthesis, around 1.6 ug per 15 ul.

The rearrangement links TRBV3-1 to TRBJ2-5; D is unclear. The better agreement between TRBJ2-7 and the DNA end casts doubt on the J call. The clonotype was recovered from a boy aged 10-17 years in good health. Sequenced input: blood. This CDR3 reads CASSQALGVLEQYF. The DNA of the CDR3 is TGTGCCAGCAGCCAAGCATTAGGAGTGCTCGAGCAGTACTTC.